The next 18 T cell receptor beta chains were all read from a single sample in a study of blood T cell repertoires in COVID-19. Only in-frame clones appear in the TCRdb table, and some are missing; sequencing was by immunoSEQ multiplex PCR. The sample yields some 65,000 clones, more than 90% seen once. Sequencing was carried out using peripheral blood. These receptors were taken from a man in his sixties with acute or convalescent COVID-19.

V usage is TRBV21-1 and J usage is TRBJ1-5. TRBV21-1 is shown as a pseudogene. This CDR3 has 19 residues. CDR3 sequence (DNA): TGTGCCAGCAGCAAAGAGGGAGGGTCAAGTATCTATAGCAATCAGCCCCAGCATTTT. Its translation is CASSKEGGSSIYSNQPQHF.

The rearrangement joins TRBV20-1 to TRBJ2-2; D not resolved. The CDR3 has 11 residues. Germline assignment: CDR1 DFQATT and CDR2 SNEGSKA (reference sequence). The V end was cut by 6 bases, the J end by 6 bases, with 8 bases between. The chain's CDR3 is CSAPEAGELFF. DNA for the CDR3: TGCAGTGCCCCAGAAGCCGGGGAGCTGTTTTTT.

As to this clone: The sample has other DNA sequences that encode this CDR3 too. The V gene is TRBV27, the J gene TRBJ2-5; TRBD1 aligns across 11 bases. The V gene end was trimmed by 6 bases and the J gene end by 4 bases; junction bases not matched to a gene: 4. Per germline, CDR1 MNHEY and CDR2 SMNVEV (reference sequence). The CDR3 is made up of 14 amino acids. DNA for the CDR3: TGTGCCAGCAGCCGTGGGACAGGGGGAGAGACCCAGTACTTC. This translates into CASSRGTGGETQYF.

V and J are TRBV6-5 and TRBJ2-7, with 8 positions matching TRBD1. This CDR3 has 15 residues. V lost 2 bases, J lost 3 bases, and 6 bases stayed unmatched. Looked up from germline, CDR1 is MNHEY and CDR2 is SVGAGI. The DNA of the CDR3 is TGTGCCAGCAGTTACGGGGGGACAGGTGGCTACGAGCAGTACTTC. Its translation is CASSYGGTGGYEQYF.

This clone was seen only once. The chain couples TRBV27 to TRBJ1-5, with 7 bases fitting TRBD1. J was trimmed by 2 bases and V by 5 bases; bases with no gene match: 3. CDR3 size: 14 residues. CDR1 and CDR2 from the germline V gene are MNHEY and SMNVEV (reference sequence). DNA of the CDR3: TGTGCCAGCAGTCGACAGGGTCGCAATCAGCCCCAGCATTTT. This sequence encodes CASSRQGRNQPQHF.

The genes are TRBV9 and TRBJ1-3, with D possibly being TRBD1 (6 bases). The CDR3 is 14 residues long. Trimming took 0 bases from V and 4 from J, leaving 8 bases between them. Germline assignment: CDR1 SGDLS and CDR2 YYNGEE. CDR3 DNA sequence: TGTGCCAGCAGCGTAGCAGGGGTCGGAAACACCATATATTTT. Amino acids: CASSVAGVGNTIYF.

The chain recombines TRBV30 with TRBJ1-2; no clear D gene. This CDR3 contains 12 residues. Germline V gives CDR1 GTSNPN, CDR2 SVGIG (reference sequence). V gave up 2 bases and J gave up 8 bases, with 12 bases separating them. In DNA, the CDR3 is TGTGCCTGGAGTTCAACTGCCCGGGGCTACACCTTC. It is translated as CAWSSTARGYTF.

The chain uses TRBV6-5 and TRBJ1-4; D remains ambiguous. The V gene's germline CDR1 is MNHEY and CDR2 SVGAGI. The CDR3 totals 15 residues. Trimming stripped 6 bases from V and 0 bases from J, with 11 bases between. CDR3 protein: CASRERVATNEKLFF. The CDR3 bases are TGTGCCAGCAGAGAGAGGGTTGCAACTAATGAAAAACTGTTTTTT.

This chain connects TRBV6-1 to TRBJ1-6; maybe TRBD1 (6 bases). The germline CDR1 and CDR2 sequences are MNHNS and SASEGT. Trimming shortened V by 2 bases and J by 14 bases, and 22 bases separated the two germline ends. CDR3 length: 16 residues. The CDR3 DNA reads TGTGCCAGCAGTGAAAGACTAGGGGGGGGCCTTACTGCCCTCCACTTT. Protein sequence: CASSERLGGGLTALHF.

This clone appeared a few times. The V and J genes are TRBV5-1 and TRBJ1-6; no clear D. Trimming pared 4 bases from V and 6 bases from J, leaving 14 bases between. The CDR3 totals 15 residues. Germline V gives CDR1 SGHRS, CDR2 YFSETQ. The CDR3 loop is CASSASIQFNSPLHF. The CDR3 DNA is TGCGCCAGCAGCGCCTCGATACAGTTTAATTCACCCCTCCACTTT. Full variable domain (remainder filled in from reference TRBV5-1 and TRBJ1-6): KAGVTQTPRYLIKTRGQQVTLSCSPISGHRSVSWYQQTPGQGLQFLFEYFSETQRNKGNFPGRFSGRQFSNSRSEMNVSTLELGDSALYLCASSASIQFNSPLHFGNGTRLTVT.

V and J are TRBV19 and TRBJ1-5; 7 bases are shared with TRBD1. Per the germline V gene, CDR1 is LNHDA and CDR2 is SQIVND (reference sequence). The CDR3 has 17 amino acids. J was trimmed by 3 bases and V by 7 bases; bases with no gene match: 15. CDR3 in DNA: TGTGCCAGTAAGTCCTTGACAGGGCGGGTAGACAATCAGCCCCAGCATTTT. It yields the protein CASKSLTGRVDNQPQHF. Variable domain in full (rest from reference TRBV19 and TRBJ1-5): DGGITQSPKYLFRKEGQNVTLSCEQNLNHDAMYWYRQDPGQGLRLIYYSQIVNDFQKGDIAEGYSVSREKKESFPLTVTSAQKNPTAFYLCASKSLTGRVDNQPQHFGDGTRLSIL.

V gene TRBV5-1 combines with J gene TRBJ1-2; the D gene is possibly TRBD1 (6 bases). The length of the CDR3 is 14 residues. Looked up from germline, CDR1 is SGHRS and CDR2 is YFSETQ. Trimming shortened V by 0 bases and J by 4 bases, and 10 bases separated the two germline ends. The CDR3 DNA reads TGCGCCAGCAGCTTGGAAACAGGGATCTATGGCTACACCTTC. Its protein product is CASSLETGIYGYTF.

V is TRBV11-2 and J is TRBJ2-7; D gene ambiguous. V gave up 2 bases and J gave up 6 bases, with 17 bases separating them. The CDR3 is made up of 15 amino acids. Germline V CDR1 and CDR2: SGHAT, FQNNGV. The CDR3 spells CASSLLPNPLLEQYF. The DNA for the CDR3 is TGTGCCAGCAGCTTACTCCCAAACCCTCTACTCGAGCAGTACTTC.

CDR3 amino acids: CASSQEVLFDRMNTGELFF. The CDR3 nucleotides read TGTGCCAGCAGCCAAGAGGTTTTGTTCGACAGGATGAACACCGGGGAGCTGTTTTTT. The chain combines TRBV3-1 (or the pseudogene TRBV3-2) with TRBJ2-2, with a tentative D call TRBD1 (6 bases). Trimming cost V 0 bases and J 1 base, with 18 bases left between them. Germline CDR1 and CDR2: LGHDT and YNNKEL (reference sequence). CDR3 length equals 19 residues.

This clone occurred once. DNA of the CDR3: TGTGCCAGCAGTGATCGGAGCGGTGTGGGTTCGTTCTTC. Amino acid sequence: CASSDRSGVGSFF. This chain connects TRBV2 to TRBJ2-1; a weak D match, TRBD2 (5 bases). This CDR3 is 13 amino acids long. Germline CDR1 reads SNHLY; CDR2 reads FYNNEI. Trimming cost V 3 bases and J 15 bases, with 18 bases left between them. The full variable domain, completed using reference TRBV2 and TRBJ2-1, is EPEVTQTPSHQVTQMGQEVILRCVPISNHLYFYWYRQILGQKVEFLVSFYNNEISEKSEIFDDQFSVERPDGSNFTLKIRSTKLEDSAMYFCASSDRSGVGSFFGPGTRLTVL.

This chain links TRBV12-3 or TRBV12-4 with TRBJ1-1; TRBD1 might be the D (5 bases). The V end lost 4 bases, the J end lost 1 base, and 7 bases lay between the germline ends. The CDR3 spans 13 residues. CDR3 nucleotide sequence: TGTGCCAGCAGTTCCCAGGGGAACACTGAAGCTTTCTTT. Protein product: CASSSQGNTEAFF.

The V gene is TRBV2, the J gene TRBJ2-4; 9 nucleotides match TRBD2. CDR1 is SNHLY and CDR2 is FYNNEI in the germline V gene. The CDR3 covers 15 residues. V lost 6 bases, J lost 2 bases, and 5 bases stayed unmatched. This CDR3 reads CASRGGGGPKNIQYF. In DNA form, the CDR3 reads TGTGCCAGCAGAGGCGGGGGGGGCCCCAAAAACATTCAGTACTTC.

V usage is TRBV9 and J usage is TRBJ2-7, with D possibly matching TRBD2 (6 bases). The V and J ends lost 0 bases and 5 bases respectively, with 15 bases between them. Germline V CDR1 and CDR2: SGDLS, YYNGEE. The CDR3 spans 15 residues. CDR3 region: CASSVAGTSYDEQYF. CDR3 nucleotide sequence: TGTGCCAGCAGCGTAGCAGGGACTTCGTACGACGAGCAGTACTTC.